This T cell receptor beta chain is from a study of T-cell memory formation after mild COVID-19. Study in general: TCR clusters were mostly donor specific. Notes on the study in general: Contracting CD4+ clones were located mainly in CM and EM, and CD8+ clones in EMRA. Clones that contracted from day 15 to 85 had balanced CD4/CD8; later expanders were CD4+ biased.

The length of the CDR3 is 14 residues. The V gene's germline CDR1 is SEHNR and CDR2 FQNEAQ (reference sequence). Trimming cost V 5 bases and J 5 bases, with 16 bases left between them. This clonotype was counted many times. Its cognate antigen is unknown. TCRdb recomputed calls from the 5' RACE reads with MiXCR, one row per CDR3 protein. This repertoire shows around 200,000 distinct CDR3 sequences, about 27% found once; its top ten account for 9.5% to 12%. The source material was PBMCs or a T cell subset sorted from them (not recorded which). The chain uses TRBV7-9 and TRBJ2-7; D perhaps matches TRBD2 (5 bases). The TCR comes from an adult woman who had mild COVID-19 (a few samples of this study predate the infection). Cell type and time point are not known. CDR3 DNA: TGTGCCAGCAGCCATCATTCGGGAATCAACGAGCAGTACTTC. Its protein product is CASSHHSGINEQYF.